Below, 4 T cell receptor beta chains from the same sample are listed, as sequenced in a study of T cell responses to AZD1222 COVID-19 vaccine. Clones were read by immunoSEQ multiplex PCR, and TCRdb kept only the in-frame ones, dropping some. The profile shows approximately 200,000 clones, about 94% of them singletons. Sequencing used peripheral blood, obtained 28 days after the second dose of the MenACWY control vaccine. The receptors derive from an adult who received the MenACWY meningococcal vaccine as a control.

The J gene is TRBJ2-7, the V gene TRBV5-1, with D unresolved. The V gene lost 0 bases and the J gene lost 0 bases, with 10 bases spanning the gap. The V gene's germline CDR1 is SGHRS and CDR2 YFSETQ. The CDR3 runs to 15 residues. DNA of the CDR3: TGCGCCAGCAGCTTGGGAGATATGAGCTCCTACGAGCAGTACTTC. It yields the protein CASSLGDMSSYEQYF.

This chain links TRBV29-1 with TRBJ2-5, with D possibly being TRBD2 (5 bases). The germline gives CDR1 SQVTM, CDR2 ANQGSEA. The CDR3 sequence is 15 residues long. V lost 1 base, J lost 3 bases, and 15 bases lay in between. DNA of the CDR3: TGCAGCGTTGAAGGAGGGAGCCCTGGGAAAGAGACCCAGTACTTC. Its translation is CSVEGGSPGKETQYF.

V gene TRBV28 combines with J gene TRBJ1-2, with TRBD1 identical over 7 bases. The junction had 7 bases not matched to a gene; V was cut back by 4 bases and J by 2 bases. Looked up from germline, CDR1 is MDHEN and CDR2 is SYDVKM. CDR3 length equals 15 residues. Written as DNA, the CDR3 is TGTGCCAGCAGTTCACAGGGGACTCTCAACTATGGCTACACCTTC. It codes for CASSSQGTLNYGYTF.

In its sample, this clone was seen once. The chain has TRBV29-1 and TRBJ2-2, with D tentatively TRBD2 (6 bases). The V and J ends lost 1 base and 6 bases respectively, with 18 bases between them. Germline CDR1 is SQVTM and CDR2 is ANQGSEA. The length of the CDR3 is 16 residues. The CDR3 loop reads CSVEVSSGLGSGELFF. CDR3 bases: TGCAGCGTTGAAGTCAGTAGCGGTCTAGGTTCCGGGGAGCTGTTTTTT.